A single sample is the source of the 32 T cell receptor beta chains below, sequenced in a study of T cells of healthy individuals. TCRdb called the 5' RACE reads again in MiXCR, with one record for every CDR3 protein. The profile covers around 98,000 distinct CDR3 sequences, with 17% appearing a single time and about 6.2% taken by the ten largest. These receptors were collected from a human donor in good health.

DNA for the CDR3: TGCAGTGCTAGAACTACACTTAGGACTAGCGGGGGGGTCAATGAGCAGTTCTTC. It is translated as CSARTTLRTSGGVNEQFF. The V and J genes are TRBV20-1 and TRBJ2-1, with TRBD2 matching over 15 bases. The CDR3 is 18 amino acids. V was pared by 2 bases and J by 6 bases, with 11 bases of the junction left unmatched. The germline gives CDR1 DFQATT, CDR2 SNEGSKA (reference sequence).

This clonotype showed up many times. The CDR3 spells CSVGSGWGMNTEAFF. Written as DNA, the CDR3 is TGCAGCGTTGGTTCGGGGTGGGGCATGAACACTGAAGCTTTCTTT. The J gene is TRBJ1-1, the V gene TRBV29-1, with D perhaps TRBD1 (5 bases). Looked up from germline, CDR1 is SQVTM and CDR2 is ANQGSEA. The CDR3 is 15 amino acids. V was clipped by 4 bases and J by 0 bases, with 15 bases between them. The variable domain in full, with the rest retrieved from reference TRBV29-1 and TRBJ1-1, is SAVISQKPSRDICQRGTSLTIQCQVDSQVTMMFWYRQQPGQSLTLIATANQGSEATYESGFVIDKFPISRPNLTFSTLTVSNMSPEDSSIYLCSVGSGWGMNTEAFFGQGTRLTVV.

The chain employs TRBV28 and TRBJ1-5; D remains ambiguous. The CDR3 has 12 residues. V shed 1 base and J shed 6 bases, with 4 bases lying between them. Germline V CDR1 and CDR2: MDHEN, SYDVKM. The CDR3 loop reads CASSLLGQPQHF. The CDR3 bases are TGTGCCAGCAGTTTATTAGGTCAGCCCCAGCATTTT.

This clonotype was counted between two and nine times. The chain links TRBV28 to TRBJ2-6; D uncertain. Germline CDR1 and CDR2: MDHEN and SYDVKM. The ends were cut back, 5 bases at V and 0 bases at J, with 5 bases in the middle. This CDR3 is 14 amino acids long. DNA of the CDR3: TGTGCCAGCAGTGATGTCTCTGGGGCCAACGTCCTGACTTTC. Protein sequence: CASSDVSGANVLTF.

This clonotype appeared a few times. V gene TRBV7-9 combines with J gene TRBJ2-7, with D possibly being TRBD2 (6 bases). The V and J ends lost 3 bases and 2 bases respectively, with 11 bases between them. This CDR3 has 14 amino acids. Germline values: CDR1 SEHNR, CDR2 FQNEAQ (reference sequence). CDR3 coding DNA: TGTGCCAGCAGCTTCGTTAGCGGAACCTACGAGCAGTACTTC. Translating it yields CASSFVSGTYEQYF.

The chain combines TRBV28 with TRBJ2-3, with unresolved D. The ends were cut back, 5 bases at V and 2 bases at J, with 14 bases in the middle. The V gene's germline CDR1 is MDHEN and CDR2 SYDVKM. CDR3 size: 15 residues. The CDR3 loop reads CASSALGAYTDTQYF. In DNA, the CDR3 is TGTGCCAGCAGTGCCCTCGGAGCATACACAGATACGCAGTATTTT.

Ten or more counts support this clonotype. The chain has TRBV29-1 and TRBJ2-7, with 16 bases that match TRBD2. This CDR3 is 16 amino acids long. V trimming: 3 bases; J trimming: 5 bases; junction bases outside the gene matches: 7. Germline V gives CDR1 SQVTM, CDR2 ANQGSEA. CDR3 residues: CSVDPGTSGRADEQYF. CDR3 sequence (DNA): TGCAGCGTTGACCCCGGGACTAGCGGGAGGGCCGACGAGCAGTACTTC.

In its sample, this clonotype was seen a few times. V gene TRBV2 combines with J gene TRBJ2-7, with 7 positions matching TRBD2. CDR1 is SNHLY and CDR2 is FYNNEI in the germline V gene. The trim removed 0 bases at V and 3 bases at J, leaving 8 bases unmatched. There are 16 residues in the CDR3. This CDR3 reads CASSEAGRGDRYEQYF. The CDR3 DNA sequence: TGTGCCAGCAGTGAAGCGGGTCGGGGGGACCGCTACGAGCAGTACTTC.

The J gene is TRBJ1-3, the V gene TRBV28; D unclear. Germline V gene sequence: CDR1 MDHEN, CDR2 SYDVKM. The CDR3 extends over 14 amino acids. V was trimmed by 8 bases and J by 0 bases, leaving 11 bases between them. CDR3 sequence reads: CASAWGDSGNTIYF. Written as DNA, the CDR3 is TGTGCCAGCGCTTGGGGAGACTCTGGAAACACCATATATTTT.

The gene calls are TRBV7-8 and TRBJ1-6; maybe TRBD1 (5 bases). CDR1 and CDR2 (germline): SGHVS, FQNEAQ. This CDR3 has 15 amino acids. V dropped 2 bases and J dropped 2 bases, with 7 bases sitting between them. In nucleotides, the CDR3 is TGTGCCAGCAGCTTAAGAGGGGCCTATAATTCACCCCTCCACTTT. This codes for CASSLRGAYNSPLHF.

The chain has TRBV6-5 and TRBJ1-3; 7 nucleotides line up with TRBD1. From germline, CDR1 is MNHEY and CDR2 SVGAGI. V lost 6 bases to trimming and J lost 9 bases; unmatched junction nucleotides: 5. This CDR3 has 12 amino acids. The CDR3 bases are TGTGCCAGCAGAGACAGGGCAGGCACCATATATTTT. Protein sequence: CASRDRAGTIYF.

The table lists this clonotype with a few counts. The V and J genes are TRBV7-3 and TRBJ2-3; D is unresolved. CDR3 length equals 14 residues. CDR1 is SGHTA, CDR2 FQGTGA, per germline. V was clipped by 4 bases and J by 5 bases, with 13 bases between them. CDR3 amino acids: CASSSSGPVDTQYF. In DNA form, the CDR3 reads TGTGCCAGCAGCTCCTCTGGACCGGTAGATACGCAGTATTTT.

This sequence joins TRBV28 and TRBJ2-4; 9 bases match TRBD1. The length of the CDR3 is 17 residues. Losses at the gene ends were 3 bases for V and 0 bases for J; bases not matched to a gene: 6. CDR1 is MDHEN and CDR2 is SYDVKM in the germline V gene. Here the CDR3 DNA reads TGTGCCAGCAGTTTGGGCCGACAGGGGGGAGCCAAAAACATTCAGTACTTC. Residues: CASSLGRQGGAKNIQYF.

V gene TRBV10-3 combines with J gene TRBJ2-1; D is undetermined. The germline gives CDR1 ENHRY, CDR2 SYGVKD. V lost 0 bases, J lost 4 bases, and 4 bases lay in between. The CDR3 is 13 amino acids. In DNA form, the CDR3 reads TGTGCCATCAGTGAGTCGGGATACAATGAGCAGTTCTTC. This encodes CAISESGYNEQFF.

This clonotype appeared a few times. This rearrangement joins TRBV20-1 to TRBJ2-3, with D uncertain. The CDR3 has 13 amino acids. Germline V lookup: CDR1 DFQATT, CDR2 SNEGSKA (reference sequence). The germline V and J ends were trimmed by 7 bases and 1 base, with 12 bases remaining between them. CDR3 nucleotide sequence: TGCAGTGGAAGGGTGTCGGGCACAGATACGCAGTATTTT. It encodes CSGRVSGTDTQYF.

The chain is built from TRBV25-1 and TRBJ2-1; 8 nucleotides align to TRBD1. V dropped 2 bases and J dropped 6; count of bases not matched to a gene: 3. Germline V lookup: CDR1 MGHDK, CDR2 SYGVNS. The CDR3 runs 14 residues. The CDR3 loop is CASSEDRGGNEQFF. The CDR3 DNA reads as TGTGCCAGCAGTGAAGACAGGGGTGGCAATGAGCAGTTCTTC.

The chain couples TRBV7-8 to TRBJ1-2, with D uncertain. The CDR3 spans 17 residues. Germline loops: CDR1 SGHVS, CDR2 FQNEAQ. V was pared by 8 bases and J by 3 bases, with 25 bases between. This CDR3 is CASSAYRLRSSHYGYTF. CDR3 DNA: TGTGCCAGCTCAGCTTATAGGCTTAGGAGCAGTCACTATGGCTACACCTTC.

The rearrangement links TRBV5-1 to TRBJ2-2; maybe TRBD1 (6 bases). Germline loops: CDR1 SGHRS, CDR2 YFSETQ. This CDR3 is built from 13 residues. V dropped 3 bases and J dropped 5 bases, with 8 bases sitting between them. CDR3 nucleotide sequence: TGCGCCAGCAGCTGGGGGCTTACCGGGGAGCTGTTTTTT. Translating it yields CASSWGLTGELFF.

This chain connects TRBV2 to TRBJ2-1; D call uncertain. This CDR3 region has 14 residues. CDR1 SNHLY and CDR2 FYNNEI come from the germline V gene. The germline V and J ends were trimmed by 7 bases and 5 bases, with 15 bases remaining between them. The CDR3 coding sequence is TGTGCCAGCACGGGTAGGGTGGGGAACAATGAGCAGTTCTTC. Protein: CASTGRVGNNEQFF.

The chain joins TRBV29-1 to TRBJ2-3; maybe TRBD1 (5 bases). V was clipped by 6 bases and J by 0 bases, with 10 bases between them. Germline V gives CDR1 SQVTM, CDR2 ANQGSEA. The CDR3 runs 13 residues. CDR3: CSVQTASTDTQYF. CDR3 nucleotide sequence: TGCAGCGTCCAGACAGCTAGCACAGATACGCAGTATTTT.

Only a few counts were recorded for this clonotype. The chain couples TRBV29-1 to TRBJ1-1; D gene ambiguous. The CDR3 runs 14 residues. Germline CDR1 SQVTM, CDR2 ANQGSEA. The germline V and J ends were trimmed by 6 bases and 3 bases, with 17 bases remaining between them. CDR3 sequence reads: CSVLRGGRHTEAFF. The CDR3, as DNA: TGCAGCGTACTCCGAGGAGGGCGACACACTGAAGCTTTCTTT.

This chain uses TRBV5-1 with TRBJ2-3, with TRBD1 as a possible D gene (6 bases). V lost 7 bases and J lost 1, with 13 bases in between. Germline V gene lookup returns CDR1 SGHRS and CDR2 YFSETQ. The CDR3 consists of 14 residues. CDR3 DNA sequence: TGCGCCAGCGGTAAAGGGGGACGCACAGATACGCAGTATTTT. Protein sequence: CASGKGGRTDTQYF.

This clonotype was seen only a few times. The J gene is TRBJ2-7, the V gene TRBV6-2 or TRBV6-3, with a tentative D call TRBD2 (5 bases). The V and J ends lost 6 bases and 2 bases respectively, with 14 bases between them. Germline V gene sequence: CDR1 MNHEY, CDR2 SVGEGT. This CDR3 has 14 residues. CDR3 sequence (DNA): TGTGCCAGCAGCTACGACGGGGAAGCCTACGAGCAGTACTTC. Translated: CASSYDGEAYEQYF.

J is TRBJ1-5 and V is TRBV6-5; D is uncertain. Per the germline V gene, CDR1 is MNHEY and CDR2 is SVGAGI. The ends were cut back, 4 bases at V and 2 bases at J, with 12 bases in the middle. The length of the CDR3 is 15 residues. The CDR3: CASSSAWQGNQPQHF. DNA for the CDR3: TGTGCCAGCAGTTCAGCGTGGCAGGGCAATCAGCCCCAGCATTTT.

This clonotype showed up just a few times. The rearrangement joins TRBV9 to TRBJ2-6, with 8 nucleotides matching TRBD1. This CDR3 spans 17 amino acids. Germline V CDR1 and CDR2: SGDLS, YYNGEE. The junction had 5 bases not matched to a gene; V was cut back by 3 bases and J by 0 bases. The CDR3 spells CASSGRQGNSGANVLTF. CDR3 in DNA: TGTGCCAGCAGCGGGAGACAGGGGAACTCTGGGGCCAACGTCCTGACTTTC. The full variable domain, in which reference TRBV9 and TRBJ2-6 provide the parts outside the CDR3, is DSGVTQTPKHLITATGQRVTLRCSPRSGDLSVYWYQQSLDQGLQFLIQYYNGEERAKGNILERFSAQQFPDLHSELNLSSLELGDSALYFCASSGRQGNSGANVLTFGAGSRLTVL.

This chain connects TRBV6-1 to TRBJ1-2; D may be TRBD1 (5 bases). Germline V gives CDR1 MNHNS, CDR2 SASEGT. Trimming took 11 bases from V and 3 from J, leaving 16 bases between them. The CDR3 is made up of 13 amino acids. CDR3 nucleotides: TGTGCCGGGGGAGAGGGAGGGCACTATGGCTACACCTTC. As protein: CAGGEGGHYGYTF.

This clonotype was counted at least ten times. The rearrangement links TRBV6-1 to TRBJ2-7, with 8 bases that match TRBD2. Trimming took 6 bases from V and 1 from J; bases not matched to a gene: 2. Germline V CDR1 and CDR2: MNHNS, SASEGT. This CDR3 is built from 13 residues. The CDR3 DNA is TGTGCCAGCAGGACTAGCGCGTCCTACGAGCAGTACTTC. It encodes CASRTSASYEQYF.

As regards this clonotype: With a much larger clone just one base away, this may be a read error. The rearrangement joins TRBV12-3 or TRBV12-4 to TRBJ2-1; D gene unclear. V lost 10 bases to trimming and J lost 10 bases, with 14 bases between them. This CDR3 region has 11 residues. CDR3 region: CATSLRVEQFF. The CDR3 DNA is TGTGCCACCTCCCTTAGGGTCGAGCAGTTCTTC.

This clonotype was detected many times. The genes are TRBV20-1 and TRBJ2-3; 8 nucleotides line up with TRBD2. V lost 6 bases to trimming and J lost 1 base; unmatched junction nucleotides: 15. The CDR3 totals 17 residues. Germline CDR1 is DFQATT and CDR2 is SNEGSKA (reference sequence). DNA of the CDR3: TGCAGTGCCCCGATAGCGGGGTCCACCGTGGGCACAGATACGCAGTATTTT. Amino acid sequence: CSAPIAGSTVGTDTQYF.

The CDR3 spells CASGSDLARTDTQYF. CDR3 nucleotides: TGTGCCAGCGGATCGGATCTAGCGCGCACAGATACGCAGTATTTT. The chain employs TRBV7-2 and TRBJ2-3; possible D gene TRBD2, 6 bases. Germline CDR1 and CDR2: SGHTA and FQGNSA. This CDR3 contains 15 residues. Trimming removed 8 bases from V and 1 base from J, with 16 bases in between.

This clonotype was observed a handful of times. The chain has TRBV6-2 or TRBV6-3 and TRBJ2-1; weak D call: TRBD1 (6 bases). The CDR3 spans 15 residues. Trimming took 2 bases from V and 7 from J, leaving 15 bases between them. Germline V CDR1 and CDR2: MNHEY, SVGEGT. The CDR3, as DNA: TGTGCCAGCAGTTACGCTACAGGGCCCTTAAATGAGCAGTTCTTC. Translation: CASSYATGPLNEQFF.

This clonotype was detected ten times or more. The J gene is TRBJ2-5, the V gene TRBV9, with D possibly called TRBD1 or TRBD2 (5 bases each). Germline CDR1 and CDR2: SGDLS and YYNGEE. The V gene lost 1 base and the J gene lost 5 bases, with 12 bases spanning the gap. This CDR3 is built from 14 residues. The CDR3 here is CASSVNTGGETQYF. CDR3 in DNA: TGTGCCAGCAGCGTAAACACAGGAGGCGAGACCCAGTACTTC.